The source of this TCR beta chain is a study of neurological immune-mediated disorders. Time point in this sample: longitudinal time-point 2. The unsorted libraries had their origin in 2 million PBMCs stored at -80 C. This clonotype was detected ten times or more. The CDR3 is made up of 15 amino acids. Trimming removed 5 bases from V and 2 bases from J; junction bases left unmatched: 4. Per germline, CDR1 SSHAT and CDR2 FNYEAQ (reference sequence). The cDNA was synthesized by 5'RACE incorporating 10-nucleotide random UMIs. TCRdb called the 5' RACE reads again in MiXCR, with one record for every CDR3 protein. Among approximately 89,000 distinct CDR3 sequences, around 13% were seen once, and the ten largest hold just under 5%.

The TCR was taken from a female donor with HTLV-1-associated myelopathy (HAM/TSP). The chain links TRBV7-7 to TRBJ2-3, with 10 nucleotides matching TRBD2. Sequenced input: PBMCs. The chain's CDR3 is CASSPSGGYTDTQYF. The CDR3 DNA sequence: TGTGCCAGCAGCCCTAGCGGGGGATACACAGATACGCAGTATTTT.